The text below deals with one TCR beta chain. This record comes from a study of cytomegalovirus exposure and HLA in healthy donors. The PCR had 60 Vbeta and 13 Jbeta primers. The repertoire was sequenced with immunoSEQ multiplex PCR; TCRdb's copy has only in-frame clones and lacks some. The sample totals some 72,000 clones. This CDR3 contains 16 residues. CDR1 and CDR2 (germline): MGHRA, YSYEKL. Trimming cost V 1 base and J 6 bases, with 16 bases left between them. V gene TRBV4-1 combines with J gene TRBJ1-5; D might be TRBD1 (6 bases). Sequences were obtained from PBMCs. The TCR comes from a young man in good health and CMV-seronegative. The CDR3 nucleotides are TGCGCCAGCAGCCAAGTGGTGGTACAGGGCGCTCAGCCCCAGCATTTT. This sequence encodes CASSQVVVQGAQPQHF.